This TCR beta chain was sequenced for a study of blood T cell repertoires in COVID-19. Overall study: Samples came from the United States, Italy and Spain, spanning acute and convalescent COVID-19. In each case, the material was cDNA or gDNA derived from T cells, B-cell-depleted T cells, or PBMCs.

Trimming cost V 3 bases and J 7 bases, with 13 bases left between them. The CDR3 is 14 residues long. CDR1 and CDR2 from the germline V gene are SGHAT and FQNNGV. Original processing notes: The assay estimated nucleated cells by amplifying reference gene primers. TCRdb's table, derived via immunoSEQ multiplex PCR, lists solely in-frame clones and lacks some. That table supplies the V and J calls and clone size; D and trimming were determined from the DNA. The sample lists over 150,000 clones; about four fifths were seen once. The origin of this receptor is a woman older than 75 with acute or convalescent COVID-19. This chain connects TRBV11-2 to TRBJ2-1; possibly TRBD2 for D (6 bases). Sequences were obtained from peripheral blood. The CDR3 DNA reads TGTGCCAGCAGCTTCCAGCGGAGCGGGAATGAGCAGTTCTTC. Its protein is CASSFQRSGNEQFF.